Shown below are 28 T cell receptor beta chains from a single sample sequenced in a study of control samples from healthy donors and cancer patients. Some clones are missing from TCRdb's copy, which holds only in-frame ones; the method was immunoSEQ multiplex PCR. This sample carries some 410,000 clones, approximately 92% of them seen once, and the ten largest clones take 5.5% to 8%. The sequencing input was PBMCs. These receptors were obtained from a man in his forties with head and neck cancer.

V is TRBV9 and J is TRBJ2-1; TRBD2 matches at 10 bases. CDR1 and CDR2 from the germline V gene are SGDLS and YYNGEE. Unmatched junction bases numbered 5, after V lost 1 base and J lost 10 bases. There are 14 residues in the CDR3. The CDR3 is CASSVSGRGGEQFF. As DNA, the CDR3 is TGTGCCAGCAGCGTAAGCGGGAGGGGAGGGGAGCAGTTCTTC.

As for this clone: The sample carries other DNA sequences with the same CDR3. This chain links TRBV5-4 with TRBJ1-5; possibly TRBD1 for D (6 bases). This CDR3 contains 14 residues. V lost 0 bases and J lost 5, with 9 bases in between. Germline V gene lookup returns CDR1 SGHNT and CDR2 YYREEE (reference sequence). The DNA for the CDR3 is TGTGCCAGCAGCTTGGGAGGGGGGGATCAGCCCCAGCATTTT. Its protein product is CASSLGGGDQPQHF.

This chain connects TRBV19 to TRBJ1-6, with TRBD1 matching over 9 bases. In germline, CDR1 is LNHDA, CDR2 SQIVND (reference sequence). V shed 3 bases, J shed 6 bases, and the junction held 6 bases outside the gene matches. The CDR3 spans 16 residues. CDR3 region: CASSMEGQGANSPLHF. CDR3 DNA: TGTGCCAGTAGTATGGAGGGACAGGGAGCTAATTCACCCCTCCACTTT.

The CDR3 coding sequence is TGTGCCAGCCTCAGGGGGCGCGAGGGGATAAATGGCTACACCTTC. It specifies CASLRGREGINGYTF. The chain joins TRBV3-1 (or the pseudogene TRBV3-2) to TRBJ1-2, with 8 bases identical to TRBD1. After removal of 8 bases from V and 6 bases from J, the junction contained 14 bases not matched to a gene. The CDR3 is 15 amino acids. CDR1 is LGHDT, CDR2 YNNKEL, per germline (reference sequence).

The chain combines TRBV27 with TRBJ1-6; 10 positions agree with TRBD1. The germline V gene encodes CDR1 MNHEY and CDR2 SMNVEV (reference sequence). V shed 2 bases, J shed 10 bases, and the junction held 5 bases outside the gene matches. The CDR3 is made up of 15 amino acids. Here the CDR3 reads CASSLGDRGGSPLHF. As DNA, the CDR3 is TGTGCCAGCAGTTTAGGGGACAGGGGTGGCTCACCCCTCCACTTT.

This chain uses TRBV20-1 with TRBJ1-3; a possible D gene is TRBD1 (5 bases). The CDR3 runs to 13 residues. V was cut by 3 bases and J by 4 bases, with 10 bases left in between. CDR1 is DFQATT and CDR2 is SNEGSKA in the germline V gene (reference sequence). In nucleotides, the CDR3 is TGCAGTGCTAGTGGGACCCTGGGAAACACCATATATTTT. It translates to CSASGTLGNTIYF.

This chain joins TRBV11-3 and TRBJ1-1; D is unclear. Germline V gene sequence: CDR1 SGHNT, CDR2 YENEEA. V was pared by 5 bases and J by 4 bases, with 11 bases between. The CDR3 runs 13 residues. CDR3 coding DNA: TGTGCCAGCAGCCCCTCCGGCGGCACTGAAGCTTTCTTT. This codes for CASSPSGGTEAFF.

The CDR3 DNA reads as TGCGCCAGCAGCTTGGCCCTAAGGCTACAAGAGACCCAGTACTTC. This sequence encodes CASSLALRLQETQYF. This chain uses TRBV5-1 with TRBJ2-5; unclear D gene. The CDR3 is made up of 15 amino acids. V lost 0 bases and J 2 bases, leaving 11 bases between the germline ends. Germline assignment: CDR1 SGHRS and CDR2 YFSETQ.

The rearrangement uses TRBV19 and TRBJ2-1, with 10 bases fitting TRBD2. The CDR3 is 16 amino acids. Germline V CDR1 and CDR2: LNHDA, SQIVND (reference sequence). V was pared by 3 bases and J by 4 bases, with 6 bases of the junction left unmatched. The CDR3 sequence: CASSILQRGGYNEQFF. The CDR3 DNA reads as TGTGCCAGTAGTATCCTCCAGCGGGGGGGATACAATGAGCAGTTCTTC.

The genes are TRBV5-1 and TRBJ1-5; D gene ambiguous. Trimming pared 0 bases from V and 6 bases from J, leaving 10 bases between. CDR1 SGHRS and CDR2 YFSETQ come from the germline V gene. The CDR3 contains 14 residues. This chain's CDR3 is CASSLEGPPQPQHF. Here the CDR3 DNA reads TGCGCCAGCAGCTTGGAGGGTCCTCCTCAGCCCCAGCATTTT. The variable domain in full, completed from reference TRBV5-1 and TRBJ1-5, reads KAGVTQTPRYLIKTRGQQVTLSCSPISGHRSVSWYQQTPGQGLQFLFEYFSETQRNKGNFPGRFSGRQFSNSRSEMNVSTLELGDSALYLCASSLEGPPQPQHFGDGTRLSIL.

J is TRBJ1-1 and V is TRBV7-2, with TRBD1 matching 7 bases. Germline-derived CDR1 and CDR2 are SGHTA and FQGNSA. Trimming removed 1 base from V and 0 bases from J; junction bases left unmatched: 2. CDR3 length: 15 amino acids. The CDR3 bases are TGTGCCAGCAGCTTAGAGGGGGCACTGAACACTGAAGCTTTCTTT. Its translation is CASSLEGALNTEAFF.

This sequence joins TRBV18 and TRBJ1-1; no clear D. Trimming removed 4 bases at V and 5 bases at J, with 17 bases between. CDR1 and CDR2 from the germline V gene are KGHSH and LQKENI. The CDR3 runs to 15 residues. The CDR3 nucleotides are TGTGCCAGCTCACTAGGGAAGGGTCTTCGGACTGAAGCTTTCTTT. This sequence encodes CASSLGKGLRTEAFF.

The chain links TRBV5-5 to TRBJ2-1; D is unclear. CDR1 SGHKS and CDR2 YYEKEE come from the germline V gene (reference sequence). The length of the CDR3 is 14 residues. Deletions cut 5 bases from V and 5 bases from J, with 14 bases between. This CDR3 is CASRYWGGDNEQFF. CDR3 DNA sequence: TGTGCCAGCAGGTATTGGGGTGGGGACAATGAGCAGTTCTTC.

CDR3 DNA: TGTGCCAGCTCACCAGTGACCTTGAACACTGAAGCTTTCTTT. Translating it yields CASSPVTLNTEAFF. The chain combines TRBV18 with TRBJ1-1; the D is unclear. Germline V lookup: CDR1 KGHSH, CDR2 LQKENI. This CDR3 has 14 residues. V dropped 2 bases and J dropped 0 bases, with 7 bases sitting between them.

This clone occurred once. V gene TRBV5-6 combines with J gene TRBJ2-1; a possible D gene is TRBD2 (5 bases). Germline-derived CDR1 and CDR2 are SGHDT and YYEEEE. The length of the CDR3 is 15 residues. V was cut by 4 bases and J by 2 bases, with 13 bases left in between. This CDR3 reads CASSRRGQAYNEQFF. The CDR3, as DNA: TGTGCCAGCAGCAGACGGGGTCAGGCCTACAATGAGCAGTTCTTC.

The chain couples TRBV6-5 to TRBJ1-3; D is possibly TRBD1 (6 bases). CDR3 length: 14 amino acids. Germline-derived CDR1 and CDR2 are MNHEY and SVGAGI. The V and J ends lost 6 bases and 0 bases respectively, with 9 bases between them. The CDR3 loop reads CASRQGLSGNTIYF. CDR3 DNA sequence: TGTGCCAGCAGACAGGGCCTCTCTGGAAACACCATATATTTT.

The chain combines TRBV15 with TRBJ2-5; D call uncertain. Germline V gives CDR1 LNHNV, CDR2 YYDKDF (reference sequence). The CDR3 covers 15 residues. Trimming cost V 1 base and J 5 bases, with 14 bases left between them. The CDR3, as DNA: TGTGCCACCAGCAGAGGGTCTGAGACGCAGGAGACCCAGTACTTC. This translates into CATSRGSETQETQYF.

V is TRBV7-3 and J is TRBJ2-1; D is possibly TRBD2 (5 bases). The ends were cut back, 6 bases at V and 6 bases at J, with 15 bases in the middle. CDR1 SGHTA and CDR2 FQGTGA come from the germline V gene. This CDR3 region has 14 residues. The CDR3 sequence is CASSRETGINEQFF. CDR3 bases: TGTGCCAGCAGTCGGGAAACTGGGATCAATGAGCAGTTCTTC.

A few counts support this clone. The chain uses TRBV25-1 and TRBJ1-5; no firm D call. The germline V gene has CDR1 MGHDK and CDR2 SYGVNS. The CDR3 sequence is 14 residues long. The V gene lost 4 bases and the J gene lost 3 bases, with 10 bases spanning the gap. The CDR3: CASSAGSVNQPQHF. CDR3 DNA: TGTGCCAGCAGTGCTGGCTCGGTCAATCAGCCCCAGCATTTT.

Concerning this clone: Other DNA sequences of this sample code for an identical CDR3. The chain is built from TRBV12-3 or TRBV12-4 and TRBJ1-5; D is uncertain. With 2 bases removed from V and 5 bases from J, the gap between germline ends came to 4 bases. The CDR3 totals 12 residues. The CDR3 sequence is CASSLSDQPQHF. The CDR3 bases are TGTGCCAGCAGTTTATCAGATCAGCCCCAGCATTTT.

The chain employs TRBV19 and TRBJ1-3; D is uncertain. Germline V gives CDR1 LNHDA, CDR2 SQIVND (reference sequence). The CDR3 runs to 17 residues. The ends were cut back, 5 bases at V and 0 bases at J, with 17 bases in the middle. The CDR3 bases are TGTGCCAGTAGTGTCCGACCCGCTCCGAGCTCTGGAAACACCATATATTTT. Its protein product is CASSVRPAPSSGNTIYF.

The chain recombines TRBV7-3 with TRBJ2-5; D uncertain. Deletions cut 2 bases from V and 3 bases from J, with 7 bases between. Germline V gives CDR1 SGHTA, CDR2 FQGTGA. The CDR3 consists of 13 residues. CDR3 amino acids: CASSLQAKETQYF. The CDR3 coding sequence is TGTGCCAGCAGCTTACAGGCGAAAGAGACCCAGTACTTC.

This clone occurred once. This specimen includes other DNA sequences encoding the same CDR3. The chain has TRBV10-1 and TRBJ2-5; D call uncertain. Per the germline V gene, CDR1 is WNHNN and CDR2 is SYGVQD (reference sequence). Trimming pared 2 bases from V and 2 bases from J, leaving 9 bases between. This CDR3 is built from 14 residues. The CDR3 DNA sequence: TGCGCCAGCAGTGAGGGCGGCCGGCAAGAGACCCAGTACTTC. Protein product: CASSEGGRQETQYF.

This clone has a single count. The genes are TRBV13 and TRBJ1-5, with TRBD1 as a possible D gene (6 bases). The CDR3 contains 14 residues. The germline gives CDR1 PRHDT, CDR2 FYEKMQ (reference sequence). Trimming left V 5 bases short and J 2 bases short, with 10 bases between. CDR3 bases: TGTGCCAGCAGCCAGGGGCGGGGCAATCAGCCCCAGCATTTT. Its protein product is CASSQGRGNQPQHF.

V gene TRBV15 combines with J gene TRBJ2-3; unclear D gene. Germline CDR1 reads LNHNV; CDR2 reads YYDKDF (reference sequence). The CDR3 runs to 15 residues. The V gene lost 1 base and the J gene lost 4 bases, with 12 bases spanning the gap. DNA of the CDR3: TGTGCCACCAGCAGAGTGAGGCAGATGTCAGATACGCAGTATTTT. Its protein product is CATSRVRQMSDTQYF. Based on the CDR3 plus reference TRBV15 and TRBJ2-3, the full variable domain is DAMVIQNPRYQVTQFGKPVTLSCSQTLNHNVMYWYQQKSSQAPKLLFHYYDKDFNNEADTPDNFQSRRPNTSFCFLDIRSPGLGDTAMYLCATSRVRQMSDTQYFGPGTRLTVL.

The chain carries TRBV7-2 and TRBJ2-7, with unresolved D. Germline V gene data show CDR1 as SGHTA and CDR2 as FQGNSA. V was trimmed by 1 base and J by 0 bases, leaving 10 bases between them. CDR3 length: 15 residues. CDR3 bases: TGTGCCAGCAGCTTAGGAGTTTGGGACTCCTACGAGCAGTACTTC. It encodes CASSLGVWDSYEQYF.

The DNA for the CDR3 is TGTGCCAGCAGCTTAGGTGGGGCCCACGAGCAGTACTTC. Protein product: CASSLGGAHEQYF. The genes are TRBV11-3 and TRBJ2-7; D perhaps matches TRBD1 (5 bases). This CDR3 is built from 13 residues. Germline CDR1 reads SGHNT; CDR2 reads YENEEA. Deletions cut 1 base from V and 5 bases from J, with 9 bases between.

The chain joins TRBV10-3 to TRBJ2-3, with TRBD1 matching over 7 bases. The CDR3 has 14 residues. V lost 5 bases to trimming and J lost 4 bases; unmatched junction nucleotides: 6. Per germline, CDR1 ENHRY and CDR2 SYGVKD. The CDR3 reads CAISMGQSADTQYF. The CDR3 DNA reads TGTGCCATCAGTATGGGACAGTCGGCAGATACGCAGTATTTT.